This T cell receptor beta chain was documented in a study of blood T cell repertoires in COVID-19. Generated by immunoSEQ multiplex PCR, the TCRdb table keeps only in-frame clones and is missing some. The sample consists of approximately 110,000 clones, roughly 80% of them appearing once. A few counts support this clone. V trimming: 4 bases; J trimming: 3 bases; junction bases outside the gene matches: 5. The CDR3 spans 15 residues. Germline V lookup: CDR1 LGHNA, CDR2 YSLEER. This chain connects TRBV4-3 to TRBJ2-3; 9 nucleotides match TRBD2. The sequenced sample consisted of peripheral blood. The receptor was isolated from a woman of 80 years or more with acute or convalescent COVID-19. This chain's CDR3 is CASSLIAGETDTQYF. The CDR3 DNA sequence: TGCGCCAGCAGCCTAATAGCGGGAGAGACAGATACGCAGTATTTT.